This passage covers 15 T cell receptor beta chains from one sample sequenced in a study of blood T cell repertoires in COVID-19. Profiling relied on immunoSEQ multiplex PCR, and the TCRdb table lists in-frame clones only, not all of them. In the table there are 240,000 or so clones, about 81% of which are singletons. Input material: peripheral blood. These receptors all come from a woman aged 55-70 years with active or convalescent COVID-19.

This chain links TRBV4-1 with TRBJ2-3, with D tentatively TRBD2 (7 bases). V lost 0 bases to trimming and J lost 6 bases, with 16 bases between them. The CDR3 contains 16 residues. Germline values: CDR1 MGHRA, CDR2 YSYEKL. The CDR3 coding sequence is TGCGCCAGCAGCCAAGACAAGGGGGGGACACCCGATACGCAGTATTTT. Translated, it gives CASSQDKGGTPDTQYF.

The gene calls are TRBV19 and TRBJ2-4; weak D call: TRBD1 (6 bases). CDR1 and CDR2 from the germline V gene are LNHDA and SQIVND (reference sequence). The CDR3 contains 15 residues. V shed 6 bases and J shed 5 bases, with 17 bases lying between them. The CDR3 here is CASRPRGGMENIQYF. The CDR3 nucleotides are TGTGCCAGTAGACCCCGAGGGGGAATGGAAAACATTCAGTACTTC.

The sample holds a few counts of this clone. The chain is built from TRBV7-2 and TRBJ2-3; possible D gene TRBD2, 7 bases. The CDR3 loop spans 17 amino acids. Deletions cut 1 base from V and 5 bases from J, with 19 bases between. The germline gives CDR1 SGHTA, CDR2 FQGNSA. This CDR3 reads CASSLDPQWGGGDTQYF. In nucleotides, the CDR3 is TGTGCCAGCAGCTTAGATCCCCAGTGGGGGGGCGGAGATACGCAGTATTTT.

In this sample, this clone turned up once. The chain links TRBV7-6 to TRBJ2-7; 11 bases align to TRBD1. The CDR3 length is 15 residues. J was trimmed by 3 bases and V by 7 bases; bases with no gene match: 8. Germline CDR1 SGHVS, CDR2 FNYEAQ. The CDR3 nucleotides are TGTGCCAGCACTTCGGGACAGGGGGTCTTCTACGAGCAGTACTTC. Its translation is CASTSGQGVFYEQYF.

The chain is built from TRBV9 and TRBJ1-5; D gene ambiguous. The CDR3 runs to 14 residues. CDR1 is SGDLS and CDR2 is YYNGEE in the germline V gene. V gave up 3 bases and J gave up 6 bases, with 13 bases separating them. The CDR3 region has the DNA TGTGCCAGCAGCGCCCGGAGGAACGGTCAGCCCCAGCATTTT. This encodes CASSARRNGQPQHF.

The rearrangement uses TRBV7-8 and TRBJ2-5; D is ambiguous. Germline CDR1 reads SGHVS; CDR2 reads FQNEAQ. V was clipped by 0 bases and J by 5 bases, with 13 bases between them. The CDR3 contains 15 residues. Written as DNA, the CDR3 is TGTGCCAGCAGCTTAGCGGAAAGGAGATACGAGACCCAGTACTTC. Translated: CASSLAERRYETQYF.

Only one count was recorded for this clone. CDR3 residues: CACGAGGLQETQYF. The CDR3 nucleotides are TGTGCCTGTGGGGCGGGGGGTCTCCAAGAGACCCAGTACTTC. This rearrangement joins TRBV30 to TRBJ2-5; TRBD2 matches at 8 bases. The junction had 7 bases not matched to a gene; V was cut back by 6 bases and J by 1 base. This CDR3 is 14 amino acids long. The germline CDR1 and CDR2 sequences are GTSNPN and SVGIG (reference sequence).

The chain joins TRBV3-1 (or the pseudogene TRBV3-2) to TRBJ2-2, with 9 bases fitting TRBD2. CDR3 size: 19 residues. CDR1 and CDR2 (germline): LGHDT, YNNKEL (reference sequence). J gave up 0 bases and V 0 bases, and 8 bases lay outside the gene matches. The CDR3 coding sequence is TGTGCCAGCAGCCAAGAGATGGGACTAGCCGTCGCGAACACCGGGGAGCTGTTTTTT. Its protein product is CASSQEMGLAVANTGELFF.

The CDR3 here is CASSPPARGWTDTQYF. CDR3 sequence (DNA): TGTGCCAGCTCACCACCGGCCAGGGGGTGGACAGATACGCAGTATTTT. The rearrangement joins TRBV18 to TRBJ2-3; 7 bases agree with TRBD1. Losses at the gene ends were 0 bases for V and 3 bases for J; bases not matched to a gene: 6. Germline lookup yields CDR1 KGHSH and CDR2 LQKENI. CDR3 length: 16 residues.

V and J are TRBV2 and TRBJ2-7, with 8 bases matching TRBD1. This CDR3 has 13 amino acids. J gave up 3 bases and V 8 bases, and 6 bases lay outside the gene matches. CDR1 is SNHLY, CDR2 FYNNEI, per germline. The CDR3 DNA follows: TGTGCCAGCTCGACAGGGGCCAACTACGAGCAGTACTTC. Translating gives CASSTGANYEQYF.

The chain recombines TRBV7-2 with TRBJ2-3, with a possible D match to TRBD2 (7 bases). Trimming left V 0 bases short and J 2 bases short, with 12 bases between. CDR1 and CDR2 from the germline V gene are SGHTA and FQGNSA. CDR3 size: 16 residues. This CDR3 is CASSLAAGAATDTQYF. CDR3 in DNA: TGTGCCAGCAGCTTAGCGGCGGGGGCCGCCACAGATACGCAGTATTTT.

The chain uses TRBV6-1 and TRBJ1-2, with 7 positions matching TRBD1. V was pared by 1 base and J by 4 bases, with 12 bases of the junction left unmatched. Germline CDR1 and CDR2: MNHNS and SASEGT. This CDR3 has 17 amino acids. CDR3 nucleotide sequence: TGTGCCAGCAGTGAAGGGGTAGGGGGCGATTCGGCCTATGGCTACACCTTC. Its protein product is CASSEGVGGDSAYGYTF.

This rearrangement joins TRBV3-1 (or the pseudogene TRBV3-2) to TRBJ1-6; 7 bases match TRBD1. Losses at the gene ends were 0 bases for V and 7 bases for J; bases not matched to a gene: 12. The CDR3 consists of 18 residues. In germline, CDR1 is LGHDT, CDR2 YNNKEL (reference sequence). CDR3 sequence: CASSQERPRGALNSPLHF. The DNA for the CDR3 is TGTGCCAGCAGCCAAGAGAGGCCCAGGGGGGCGCTAAATTCACCCCTCCACTTT.

V and J are TRBV28 and TRBJ1-2; D is unresolved. Germline lookup yields CDR1 MDHEN and CDR2 SYDVKM. The CDR3 is 12 amino acids. V was shortened by 10 bases and J by 5 bases, with 14 bases between the two germline ends. The CDR3 spells CATCLMRYGYTF. CDR3 in DNA: TGTGCCACCTGCTTAATGCGGTATGGCTACACCTTC.

This chain joins TRBV28 and TRBJ2-1; the D gene is possibly TRBD1 (5 bases). The CDR3 length is 13 residues. Trimming took 4 bases from V and 7 from J, leaving 11 bases between them. CDR1 is MDHEN, CDR2 SYDVKM, per germline. The CDR3 sequence: CASSSLGRNEQFF. DNA of the CDR3: TGTGCCAGCAGTTCCCTGGGGCGTAATGAGCAGTTCTTC.